These 14 T cell receptor beta chains were sequenced from one sample in a study of identical twins. Via MiXCR, TCRdb re-called the 5' RACE reads, giving one row per CDR3 protein. The sample records around 470,000 distinct CDR3 sequences, 14% being singletons. A further study also used this sample, focusing on yellow fever vaccine responses in identical twins.

Sequenced sample: CD4+ T cells sorted from blood. Source of these receptors: a woman aged 18-30 years in good health.

The gene calls are TRBV5-1 and TRBJ2-5; 11 nucleotides line up with TRBD1. V was pared by 6 bases and J by 5 bases, with 21 bases of the junction left unmatched. The germline V gene has CDR1 SGHRS and CDR2 YFSETQ. The CDR3 is 19 residues long. The DNA for the CDR3 is TGCGCCAGCAACTCCCGGGGACAGGGGGTTACTGGGGTAATGGAGACCCAGTACTTC. It encodes CASNSRGQGVTGVMETQYF.

V gene TRBV19 combines with J gene TRBJ2-7; D gene uncertain. V was trimmed by 8 bases and J by 6 bases, leaving 17 bases between them. The CDR3 runs to 13 residues. The germline CDR1 and CDR2 sequences are LNHDA and SQIVND (reference sequence). The CDR3 protein is CASSLHTGGEQYF. The CDR3 coding sequence is TGTGCCAGTTCCTTGCATACGGGCGGCGAGCAGTACTTC.

V is TRBV12-2 and J is TRBJ2-7; the table's D call, TRBD1, has no DNA check behind it. TRBV12-2 is labeled a pseudogene. This CDR3 contains 16 residues. This CDR3 reads CASRLATWQGNYEQYF. Written as DNA, the CDR3 is TGTGCAAGTCGCTTAGCGACTTGGCAGGGGAACTACGAGCAGTACTTC.

The rearrangement uses TRBV6-5 and TRBJ1-6; the D gene is possibly TRBD1 (5 bases). Trimming pared 2 bases from V and 10 bases from J, leaving 12 bases between. Germline V lookup: CDR1 MNHEY, CDR2 SVGAGI. This CDR3 contains 14 residues. CDR3 bases: TGTGCCAGCAGTTACCAGGGCGCGCCGTCACCCCTCCACTTT. Its protein is CASSYQGAPSPLHF.

This clonotype was seen more than once but under ten times. The chain links TRBV20-1 to TRBJ2-3, with D tentatively TRBD2 (6 bases). CDR1 is DFQATT, CDR2 SNEGSKA, per germline (reference sequence). The CDR3 length is 13 residues. Trimming shortened V by 7 bases and J by 6 bases, and 17 bases separated the two germline ends. DNA for the CDR3: TGCAGTGGTACGGCGGGGTCGGGGGATACGCAGTATTTT. Translation gives CSGTAGSGDTQYF.

The CDR3 DNA follows: TGCAGTGCTCCCGTTTGGGGACAGGGTCTAAATACGCAGTATTTT. This encodes CSAPVWGQGLNTQYF. This sequence joins TRBV20-1 and TRBJ2-3, with 9 bases identical to TRBD1. V shed 5 bases and J 7 bases; nucleotides not matched to a gene: 13. The CDR3 covers 15 residues. The germline V gene encodes CDR1 DFQATT and CDR2 SNEGSKA (reference sequence).

This clonotype was found a few times. V usage is TRBV6-1 and J usage is TRBJ2-7, with D unclear. Per the germline V gene, CDR1 is MNHNS and CDR2 is SASEGT. Deletions cut 7 bases from V and 0 bases from J, with 16 bases between. This CDR3 region has 15 residues. The CDR3 nucleotides read TGTGCCAGCAAAGTCGGATCTCAGAGCTCCTACGAGCAGTACTTC. It codes for CASKVGSQSSYEQYF.

This clonotype was seen more than once but under ten times. V usage is TRBV6-1 and J usage is TRBJ2-7; TRBD1 agrees at 11 bases. Germline loops: CDR1 MNHNS, CDR2 SASEGT. This CDR3 has 14 residues. J was trimmed by 7 bases and V by 5 bases; bases with no gene match: 7. CDR3 DNA: TGTGCCAGCAGTAATGGACAGGGGGCGAGGGAGCAGTACTTC. Its protein is CASSNGQGAREQYF.

The CDR3 DNA sequence: TGTGCCAGCAGCTTAGAGTCCGGAGGTCAGCCCCAGCATTTT. It is translated as CASSLESGGQPQHF. The gene calls are TRBV7-9 and TRBJ1-5; D gene unclear. The CDR3 has 14 residues. Germline CDR1 SEHNR, CDR2 FQNEAQ (reference sequence). Deletions cut 1 base from V and 6 bases from J, with 10 bases between.

This clonotype came up a few times. The CDR3 DNA reads as TGCAGCGTTGGGGACCTGAGCGAGCAGTACTTC. It yields the protein CSVGDLSEQYF. This chain connects TRBV29-1 to TRBJ2-7, with D possibly called TRBD1 or TRBD2 (5 bases each). The CDR3 contains 11 residues. With 4 bases removed from V and 6 bases from J, the gap between germline ends came to 10 bases. Germline V CDR1 and CDR2: SQVTM, ANQGSEA.

This clonotype was detected a few times. The CDR3 DNA follows: TGTGCCAGCAGCCAAAAACTAGCGGGGGCTAGCACAGATACGCAGTATTTT. Protein product: CASSQKLAGASTDTQYF. The chain employs TRBV12-3 or TRBV12-4 and TRBJ2-3, with 11 bases identical to TRBD2. There are 17 residues in the CDR3. V trimming: 6 bases; J trimming: 0 bases; junction bases outside the gene matches: 8.

V usage is TRBV7-6 and J usage is TRBJ1-6; TRBD1 matches at 9 bases. Trimming removed 5 bases from V and 5 bases from J; junction bases left unmatched: 4. CDR3 length: 15 amino acids. Germline V lookup: CDR1 SGHVS, CDR2 FNYEAQ. The CDR3 sequence: CASSARTGDNSPLHF. CDR3 DNA: TGTGCCAGCAGCGCGCGGACAGGGGATAATTCACCCCTCCACTTT.

This clonotype was counted ten times or more. V gene TRBV29-1 combines with J gene TRBJ2-2, with D hard to call. Germline CDR1 SQVTM, CDR2 ANQGSEA. The V end lost 7 bases, the J end lost 6 bases, and 12 bases lay between the germline ends. The CDR3 consists of 12 residues. CDR3 loop: CSASELSGELFF. CDR3 DNA sequence: TGCAGCGCCTCCGAACTATCCGGGGAGCTGTTTTTT.

The chain is built from TRBV12-3 or TRBV12-4 and TRBJ2-3; 7 bases are a match to TRBD2. CDR3 size: 17 residues. The ends lost 5 bases at V and 0 bases at J; junction bases unmatched: 11. CDR3 nucleotides: TGTGCCAGCAGTCAAGGCCGACTAGCCAGTAGCACAGATACGCAGTATTTT. Its translation is CASSQGRLASSTDTQYF.